This TCR beta chain was profiled in a study of cytomegalovirus exposure and HLA in healthy donors (dated by TCRdb to 2016 to 2017). As for the study more broadly: An earlier analysis of roughly 500 of the donors reported about 300 Gb of sequence data and around 100 million unique TCR beta sequences obtained from some 200 million T cells. About 280 gigabases of sequencing data and 80 million or so unique TCR sequences were included in an early release covering 550 to 800 HLA-typed donors. The genetic ancestry cluster associated with self-reported Caucasian donors included 70% to 85% of the approximately 430 genotyped donors. The study was designed to test whether signatures of past pathogen exposure could be identified by cataloging public T cell receptors. The T cell repertoires of around 670 subjects were profiled by immunosequencing and related to cytomegalovirus serostatus. Besides the first cohort of some 670 subjects, a separate validation cohort made up of roughly 130 different subjects was used. To predict cytomegalovirus infection status, the study combined high-throughput TCR immunosequencing, statistical association of individual TCRs with disease status, and machine learning. A later analysis re-examined previously published TCR beta repertoires from several hundred donors and added high-resolution HLA genotyping to investigate patterns of TCR occurrence. Rather than drawing on any new phenotypic data, the later analysis identified candidate immune exposures from TCR beta sequences and the way those sequences occurred across donors. To decide whether each TCR beta V gene segment behaved as functional or pseudogenic, an earlier analysis of 587 of the donors relied on high-throughput TCR beta sequencing. Alongside the repertoire data, information on donor age, sex, ethnicity and CMV serostatus was compiled. A later genetic analysis used genome-wide SNP genotypes for about 65% of the 666 donors, treating that subset as a discovery cohort. Every discovery cohort repertoire had been produced on one sequencing platform. Class I and class II HLA loci were covered by the typing at four-digit resolution. Typing coverage varied by locus: roughly 620-640 donors for A, B, C, DRB1 and DQB1; roughly 510 for DQA1; approximately 570 for DPA1; approximately 470 for DPB1. Several DR-DQ haplotypes were treated as single units for association and clustering because of strong linkage in the cohort. Across under 500 genotyped donors of the cohort, an average of roughly 200,000 unique TCR beta nucleotide sequences per donor were sequenced, and roughly 20% of those sequences were non-productive. Points the paper makes about the study in general: HLA typing was unavailable for some donors at each locus, so association tests used only the typed subset. At a false discovery rate of 0.05, a later analysis linked 16,951 TCR beta sequences to specific HLA alleles. In vitro tests confirmed that a few of the cytomegalovirus-associated TCR beta chains recognize cytomegalovirus antigens. A cluster of highly shared sequence variants was judged likely to be a technical artifact of the sequencing pipeline. Across donors, most TCR sequences were observed very rarely, whereas some public TCRs were present in many individuals. Seventeen rarely observed V segments, including chromosome 9 orphons, were excluded from the earlier analysis of some 590 of the donors because counts were too low. A further reported finding was that TCR beta sequences accurately predicted the HLA-A and HLA-B alleles for most subjects in the first cohort. Sequencing depth was assumed to be roughly uniform across donors in the presence/absence analyses, though that assumption may not hold. The study gave a list of around 170 TCR beta chains associated with cytomegalovirus. In a later analysis, most CMV-associated TCR beta chains were found to appear HLA-restricted, with HLA associations seemingly driven largely by CMV exposure. Some IMGT-functional V segments, including TRBV6-2 and TRBV6-3, could not be distinguished by the 87-base-pair reads and were therefore excluded. In a later analysis, the rate of TCR association differed among HLA loci, with DRB1 alleles having the most associated TCRs and HLA-C alleles having the fewest. In a later genetic analysis, fewer N-insertions in productive TCRs were reported among donors in an Asian-associated ancestry cluster than the roughly 700-donor mean. Several of the top co-occurrence clusters appeared to be linked to parvovirus B19, influenza, CMV and Epstein-Barr virus, according to a later analysis. Only TCR beta chains were sequenced in this cohort, and the absence of alpha or paired-chain data limited detectable features. Assigning TCR associations to individual alleles was difficult when HLA alleles, especially DR and DQ, strongly co-occurred. The authors suggested that the approach could potentially be extended to other disease states and immunological phenotypes. An earlier analysis of roughly 570 of the donors showed that most TCR beta V segments appeared in productive rearrangements either about 87% or about 30% of the time, which broadly matched IMGT annotations. Compared with equally common non-associated chains, HLA-associated TCR beta chains in a later analysis were more clonally expanded and had lower generation probabilities. Correlated functional status among segregating V segments might be attributable to linkage disequilibrium, but an unknown experimental factor could not be ruled out. In both the original and validation cohorts, the classifier was reported to diagnose cytomegalovirus status with high specificity and sensitivity. Immune exposure information for the cohort was limited to CMV serostatus. An association between a missense DCLRE1C variant and V-gene and J-gene trimming of TCR beta chains was found in a later genetic analysis and replicated in an independent cohort.

The cohort was made up of 650 to 700 healthy bone marrow donors. At the time of sampling, all cohort members were nominally healthy, though unrecorded immune exposures were likely present. The donor was CMV seronegative and belonged to the group of 320 or so seronegative cohort members. A peripheral blood sample was provided by each donor, and peripheral blood mononuclear cells were used for TCR beta sequencing. Genomic DNA was extracted from the blood cell samples with the Qiagen DNeasy Blood Extraction Kit. Library prep was done by the immunoSEQ multiplex PCR assay. For the multiplex PCR, a mixture combining 60 forward primers for TCR Vbeta segments and 13 reverse primers for TCR Jbeta segments was used. Amplification of the CDR3 region of rearranged TCR beta genes was performed with a multiplex PCR assay on genomic DNA. Amplified TCR beta libraries were sequenced as 87-base-pair reads on the Illumina HiSeq System. The source study handled its data this way. In a later analysis, some 80 million unique TCR beta chains were counted across the approximately 640 repertoires, and about 9.9 million of these chains were shared by at least two donors. To remove PCR and sequencing errors, raw reads were error-corrected and collapsed into unique sequences using a nearest-neighbor algorithm that merged closely related sequences. V, D and J gene segments were assigned by aligning CDR3 sequences to IMGT reference sequences. For a sequence to be retained, a match of at least six nucleotides to both a V gene segment and a J gene segment was required. Rearrangements were called productive when the CDR3 lacked stop codons and stayed in frame with V and J; all others were non-productive. Following IMGT convention, CDR3 was defined as the stretch from the second conserved V-encoded cysteine to the conserved J-encoded phenylalanine. The earlier analysis of about 620 of the donors excluded sequences that lacked an unambiguous match to a single V gene segment. An earlier analysis of almost 600 of the donors classified V segments as functional when productive rearrangements were above 56.7% and as segregating when the standard deviation between donors was above 5%. A statistical classification framework was built for diagnosing cytomegalovirus status from the catalog of TCR beta chain sequences. V and J gene assignment, in a later analysis, came from comparing TCR nucleotide sequences with IMGT/GENE-DB human TR gene sequences. A later analysis assigned CDR3 sequences and most-parsimonious VDJ recombination scenarios with the TCRdist pipeline. In a later analysis, every TCR beta chain was defined by the combination of its CDR3 amino acid sequence and its V-gene family, and reads without a unique V-gene family were dropped. A later analysis removed several hundred highly shared, low-generation-probability nucleotide sequences to deal with suspected cross-contamination and a sequencing artifact. In a later analysis, a clonal expansion index was calculated for each public chain from normalized within-repertoire ranks of inferred template counts. Generation probabilities in a later analysis came from a VDJ recombination model fitted to out-of-frame rearrangements, and those results were checked against IGoR. A later analysis scored TCR-TCR, TCR-HLA and TCR-CMV co-occurrence with hypergeometric tests, applying a repertoire-size bias correction to TCR pairs. To estimate false discovery rates, a later analysis permuted the HLA or CMV assignments 20 times. In a later analysis, co-occurring TCRs were grouped using DBSCAN, and TCRdist sequence similarity was added for clustering within HLA-allele-positive subsets. Repertoires with fewer than 30,000 or more than 120,000 public chains, plus five repertoires with anomalous nucleotide sharing, were excluded from co-occurrence clustering. This immuneACCESS table, as held by TCRdb, lists in-frame sequences with V and J called but not all clones. Of the missing ones, under half trace to an unresolved V gene in checked studies; the others have no known cause. V and J calls and clone size are as listed in that table; D and trimming were resolved from the DNA. For this sample the table gives roughly 100,000 clones, of which 13% to 15% were detected only once. Roughly 0.8% of the sample rests with the top ten.

Counted from cysteine to phenylalanine, this CDR3 has 14 amino acids. Only the CDR3 DNA stays, 42 bases, in frame from base 1. V and J lose 3 bases and 0 bases, and a span of 8 bases separates them. Sequences MNHEY (CDR1) and SVGAGI (CDR2) are obtained from the germline V gene. Points on this clone: This clone's antigen is unknown. Base qualities were left out, and no much larger clone turns up one base away.

The chain employs TRBV6-5 and TRBJ1-1; the D gene lacks a confident call. The sequencing sample was made of PBMCs. This sequence originates from a female donor in good health and CMV-seronegative. The CDR3 reads CASSYGGVNTEAFF. The nucleotides read TGTGCCAGCAGTTATGGCGGGGTGAACACTGAAGCTTTCTTT.